Listed below are T cell receptor beta chains from one sample, sequenced in a study of control samples from healthy donors and cancer patients. Assay used: immunoSEQ multiplex PCR; TCRdb lists only in-frame clones, some missing. The sample holds 150,000 or so clones, almost 90% seen once. The source material was blood. These receptors were collected from a man between 18 and 29 years old in good health. CDR3s include the opening cysteine and the closing phenylalanine or tryptophan. The D gene is left open where the match is weak.

v_call: TRBV19; cdr3_length: 14; d_call: TRBD2; j_call: TRBJ2-7; cdr3_aa: CASSLGPSGTEQYF
v_call: TRBV3-1/TRBV3-2; cdr3_length: 12; d_call: .; j_call: TRBJ1-1; cdr3_aa: CASSQDEGQAFF
v_call: TRBV30; cdr3_length: 13; d_call: .; j_call: TRBJ1-1; cdr3_aa: CASGGGWNTEAFF
v_call: TRBV4-2; cdr3_length: 16; d_call: TRBD2; j_call: TRBJ2-3; cdr3_aa: CASSQHSGTSLDTQYF
v_call: TRBV6-5; cdr3_length: 12; d_call: .; j_call: TRBJ2-5; cdr3_aa: CASTVWGETQYF
v_call: TRBV7-3; cdr3_length: 16; d_call: TRBD2; j_call: TRBJ2-3; cdr3_aa: CASSLGGEYSTDTQYF
v_call: TRBV2; cdr3_length: 15; d_call: .; j_call: TRBJ2-7; cdr3_aa: CASSETGIPNYEQYF
v_call: TRBV19; cdr3_length: 14; d_call: .; j_call: TRBJ1-1; cdr3_aa: CASSFVFEGAEAFF
v_call: TRBV6-1; cdr3_length: 14; d_call: .; j_call: TRBJ2-3; cdr3_aa: CASSEAGGTDTQYF
v_call: TRBV5-6; cdr3_length: 12; d_call: .; j_call: TRBJ1-5; cdr3_aa: CASSLSGQPQHF
v_call: TRBV2; cdr3_length: 11; d_call: .; j_call: TRBJ2-2; cdr3_aa: CASSERTELFF
v_call: TRBV9; cdr3_length: 12; d_call: .; j_call: TRBJ2-3; cdr3_aa: CASSVAGDTQYF
v_call: TRBV30; cdr3_length: 14; d_call: TRBD1; j_call: TRBJ1-1; cdr3_aa: CAWTGGRGQRGAFF
v_call: TRBV9; cdr3_length: 16; d_call: TRBD2; j_call: TRBJ2-3; cdr3_aa: CASSATRLAGGDTQYF
v_call: TRBV13; cdr3_length: 16; d_call: .; j_call: TRBJ1-3; cdr3_aa: CASSYRERGPGNTIYF
v_call: TRBV7-3; cdr3_length: 14; d_call: TRBD1; j_call: TRBJ1-1; cdr3_aa: CASSSTGAGTEAFF
v_call: TRBV28; cdr3_length: 12; d_call: .; j_call: TRBJ1-2; cdr3_aa: CASSLDSYGYTF
v_call: TRBV2; cdr3_length: 13; d_call: TRBD1; j_call: TRBJ2-7; cdr3_aa: CASSGTGSYEQYF
v_call: TRBV5-6; cdr3_length: 17; d_call: .; j_call: TRBJ1-5; cdr3_aa: CASSLRNSLSGDQPQHF
v_call: TRBV28; cdr3_length: 14; d_call: TRBD1; j_call: TRBJ2-5; cdr3_aa: CASSPDRPGETQYF
v_call: TRBV21-1; cdr3_length: 15; d_call: .; j_call: TRBJ2-1; cdr3_aa: CASSKELAGGVEQFF
v_call: TRBV7-9; cdr3_length: 15; d_call: TRBD1; j_call: TRBJ2-5; cdr3_aa: CASSLGDRVGETQYF
v_call: TRBV19; cdr3_length: 15; d_call: .; j_call: TRBJ1-2; cdr3_aa: CASSPTVRANYGYTF
v_call: TRBV9; cdr3_length: 15; d_call: .; j_call: TRBJ2-7; cdr3_aa: CASSGGDSRSYEQYF
v_call: TRBV9; cdr3_length: 17; d_call: TRBD1; j_call: TRBJ2-3; cdr3_aa: CASSGPQDRVRTDTQYF
v_call: TRBV6-5; cdr3_length: 14; d_call: TRBD1; j_call: TRBJ2-5; cdr3_aa: CASRLQGIGETQYF
v_call: TRBV9; cdr3_length: 15; d_call: TRBD2; j_call: TRBJ2-7; cdr3_aa: CASSPLPGTTYEQYF
v_call: TRBV3-1/TRBV3-2; cdr3_length: 17; d_call: .; j_call: TRBJ1-4; cdr3_aa: CASSQDWHRVTNEKLFF
v_call: TRBV11-2; cdr3_length: 14; d_call: TRBD1; j_call: TRBJ2-5; cdr3_aa: CASSLETGWATQYF
v_call: TRBV15; cdr3_length: 17; d_call: TRBD1; j_call: TRBJ1-5; cdr3_aa: CATSRGTGGSSNQPQHF
v_call: TRBV27; cdr3_length: 13; d_call: .; j_call: TRBJ2-7; cdr3_aa: CASSSPVAYEQYF
v_call: TRBV18; cdr3_length: 14; d_call: .; j_call: TRBJ1-1; cdr3_aa: CASSPGGLNTEAFF
v_call: TRBV2; cdr3_length: 12; d_call: .; j_call: TRBJ1-4; cdr3_aa: CASSREARQRFF
v_call: TRBV5-6; cdr3_length: 13; d_call: .; j_call: TRBJ1-5; cdr3_aa: CASSVRANQPQHF
v_call: TRBV24-1; cdr3_length: 15; d_call: .; j_call: TRBJ2-1; cdr3_aa: CATSDVRTPYNEQFF
v_call: TRBV25-1; cdr3_length: 15; d_call: TRBD2; j_call: TRBJ2-1; cdr3_aa: CASSEYAGGVGEQFF
v_call: TRBV10-3; cdr3_length: 20; d_call: TRBD2; j_call: TRBJ2-7; cdr3_aa: CAISDLAGGGRLGQGNEQYF
v_call: TRBV19; cdr3_length: 15; d_call: .; j_call: TRBJ2-2; cdr3_aa: CASSMAGRIAGELFF
v_call: TRBV3-1/TRBV3-2; cdr3_length: 15; d_call: .; j_call: TRBJ1-2; cdr3_aa: CASSPGRLANYGYTF
v_call: TRBV19; cdr3_length: 13; d_call: .; j_call: TRBJ1-1; cdr3_aa: CASSGIMDTEAFF
v_call: TRBV6-5; cdr3_length: 14; d_call: .; j_call: TRBJ2-5; cdr3_aa: CASLNARLGETQYF
v_call: TRBV30; cdr3_length: 14; d_call: .; j_call: TRBJ2-2; cdr3_aa: CAWSPGKYTGELFF
v_call: TRBV28; cdr3_length: 15; d_call: TRBD2; j_call: TRBJ2-1; cdr3_aa: CASSSAGGSYNEQFF
v_call: TRBV7-2; cdr3_length: 14; d_call: .; j_call: TRBJ2-2; cdr3_aa: CASSPVGNTGELFF
v_call: TRBV28; cdr3_length: 14; d_call: TRBD2; j_call: TRBJ2-3; cdr3_aa: CASRLAGNTDTQYF
v_call: TRBV5-6; cdr3_length: 14; d_call: TRBD1; j_call: TRBJ1-2; cdr3_aa: CASSIRGRLDGYTF
v_call: TRBV29-1; cdr3_length: 14; d_call: TRBD1; j_call: TRBJ2-1; cdr3_aa: CSVRGSGTGGEQFF
v_call: TRBV7-3; cdr3_length: 15; d_call: TRBD1; j_call: TRBJ2-1; cdr3_aa: CASSSGPDRGDEQFF
v_call: TRBV2; cdr3_length: 15; d_call: TRBD1; j_call: TRBJ2-7; cdr3_aa: CASSEGIGGPYEQYF
v_call: TRBV5-5; cdr3_length: 15; d_call: .; j_call: TRBJ2-7; cdr3_aa: CASSLSGGQAYEQYF
v_call: TRBV7-8; cdr3_length: 16; d_call: TRBD2; j_call: TRBJ2-3; cdr3_aa: CASSLGLAGFTDTQYF
v_call: TRBV6-1; cdr3_length: 14; d_call: .; j_call: TRBJ1-3; cdr3_aa: CASSDLGAGNTIYF
v_call: TRBV12-3/TRBV12-4; cdr3_length: 13; d_call: .; j_call: TRBJ2-4; cdr3_aa: CASSSVAKNIQYF